The T cell receptor beta chain under discussion was sequenced for a study of graft-versus-host responses after intestinal transplantation. Clones were read by immunoSEQ multiplex PCR, and TCRdb kept only the in-frame ones, dropping some. The data hold about 86,000 clones, with around 90% observed a single time. Per germline, CDR1 KGHSH and CDR2 LQKENI. V was trimmed by 6 bases and J by 0 bases, leaving 12 bases between them. There are 14 residues in the CDR3. To note about this clone: Its antigen is currently unknown. Additional DNA sequences in this sample encode the identical CDR3.

The sample here was unstimulated CD8+ T cells sorted from spleen or lymph node cells, taken before intestinal transplant. This chain uses TRBV18 with TRBJ2-7; D might be TRBD1 (5 bases). The receptor was derived from a human donor who received an intestinal transplant. CDR3 sequence reads: CASSPTGNSYEQYF. CDR3 nucleotide sequence: TGTGCCAGCTCCCCTACAGGCAACTCCTACGAGCAGTACTTC.